The subject of this entry is one T cell receptor beta chain. The sample originates from a study of blood T cell repertoires in COVID-19. Study-level information: Spain, Italy and the United States supplied samples that represented acute and convalescent COVID-19. The cDNA or gDNA used as material had been derived from T cells, B-cell-depleted T cells, or PBMCs.

Authors' methods: Estimated nucleated cell counts came from reference gene primer amplification. Sequencing used immunoSEQ multiplex PCR; TCRdb keeps in-frame clones, though not all of them. V, J and clone size are taken as reported in that table, and D and trimming were inferred from the DNA itself. This sample yields tens of thousands of clones, of which about four fifths are seen a single time; 7% to 8.5% belongs to the top ten. The sequenced sample was peripheral blood. The source is a middle-aged man with acute or convalescent COVID-19.

As DNA, the CDR3 is TGTGCCAGCAGCTTACAGGGTGTTGCTGAAGCTTTCTTT. This sequence encodes CASSLQGVAEAFF. The chain recombines TRBV5-6 with TRBJ1-1, with D possibly matching TRBD1 (6 bases). V lost 2 bases to trimming and J lost 6 bases, with 11 bases between them. Germline CDR1 is SGHDT and CDR2 is YYEEEE. The length of the CDR3 is 13 residues.